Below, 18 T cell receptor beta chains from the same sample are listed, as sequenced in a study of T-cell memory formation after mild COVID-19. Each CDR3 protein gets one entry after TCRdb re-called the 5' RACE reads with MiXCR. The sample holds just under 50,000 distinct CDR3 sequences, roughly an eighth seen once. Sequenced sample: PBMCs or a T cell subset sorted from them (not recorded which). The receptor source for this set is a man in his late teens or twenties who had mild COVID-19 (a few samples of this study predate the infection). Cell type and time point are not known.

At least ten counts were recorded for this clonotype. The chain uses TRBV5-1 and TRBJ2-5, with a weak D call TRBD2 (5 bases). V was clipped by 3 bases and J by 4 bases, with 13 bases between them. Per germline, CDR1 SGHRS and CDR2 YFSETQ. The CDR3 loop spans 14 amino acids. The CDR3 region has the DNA TGCGCCAGCAGCTCCCTGGACGGGGTAGAGACCCAGTACTTC. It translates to CASSSLDGVETQYF.

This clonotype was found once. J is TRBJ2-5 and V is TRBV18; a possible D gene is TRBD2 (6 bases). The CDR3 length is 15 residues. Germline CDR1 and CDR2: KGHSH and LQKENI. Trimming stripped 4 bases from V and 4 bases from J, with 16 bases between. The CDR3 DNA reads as TGTGCCAGCTCACAGATACTAGCCGCCCCAGAGACCCAGTACTTC. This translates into CASSQILAAPETQYF.

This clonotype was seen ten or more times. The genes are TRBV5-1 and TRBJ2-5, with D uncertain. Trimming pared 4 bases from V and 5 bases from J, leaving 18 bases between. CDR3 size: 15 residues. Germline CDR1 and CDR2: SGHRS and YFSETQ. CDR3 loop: CASSPRFPGWETQYF. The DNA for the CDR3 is TGCGCCAGCAGCCCCCGTTTCCCAGGCTGGGAGACCCAGTACTTC.

The CDR3 sequence is CASNPQGRTEAFF. In nucleotides, the CDR3 is TGTGCCAGCAATCCTCAGGGAAGGACTGAAGCTTTCTTT. This chain joins TRBV6-2 or TRBV6-3 and TRBJ1-1; maybe TRBD1 (5 bases). The CDR3 has 13 residues. CDR1 and CDR2 from the germline V gene are MNHEY and SVGEGT. Deletions cut 7 bases from V and 5 bases from J, with 14 bases between.

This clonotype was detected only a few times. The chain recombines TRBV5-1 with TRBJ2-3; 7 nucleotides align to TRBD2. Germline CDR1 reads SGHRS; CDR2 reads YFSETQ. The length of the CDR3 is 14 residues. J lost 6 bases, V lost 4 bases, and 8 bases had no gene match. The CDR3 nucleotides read TGCGCCAGCAGCATAACGGGGGGTCAGGATACGCAGTATTTT. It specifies CASSITGGQDTQYF.

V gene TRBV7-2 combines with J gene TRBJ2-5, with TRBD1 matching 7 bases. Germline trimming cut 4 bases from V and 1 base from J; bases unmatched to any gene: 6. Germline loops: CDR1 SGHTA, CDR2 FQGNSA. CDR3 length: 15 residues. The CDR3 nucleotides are TGTGCCAGCAGCTCGGGACAGTGGGCCCAAGAGACCCAGTACTTC. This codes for CASSSGQWAQETQYF.

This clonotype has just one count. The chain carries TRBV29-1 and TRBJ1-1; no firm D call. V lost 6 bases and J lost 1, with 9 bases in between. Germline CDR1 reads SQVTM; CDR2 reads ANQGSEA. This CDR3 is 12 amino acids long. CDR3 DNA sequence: TGCAGCGTCCAGCATGGGAACACTGAAGCTTTCTTT. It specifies CSVQHGNTEAFF.

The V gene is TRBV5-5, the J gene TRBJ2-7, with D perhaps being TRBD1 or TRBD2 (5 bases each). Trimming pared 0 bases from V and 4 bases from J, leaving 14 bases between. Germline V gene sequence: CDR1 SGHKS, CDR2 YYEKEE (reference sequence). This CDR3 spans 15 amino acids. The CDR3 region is CASSLAPGTSYEQYF. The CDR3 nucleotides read TGTGCCAGCAGCTTGGCCCCGGGGACCTCTTACGAGCAGTACTTC.

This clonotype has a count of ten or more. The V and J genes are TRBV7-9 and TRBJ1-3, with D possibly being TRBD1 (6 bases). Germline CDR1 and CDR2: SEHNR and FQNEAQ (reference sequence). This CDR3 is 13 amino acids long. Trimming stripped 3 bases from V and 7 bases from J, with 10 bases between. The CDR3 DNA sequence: TGTGCCAGCAGCTTTGGGCAGGGGAACACCATATATTTT. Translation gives CASSFGQGNTIYF.

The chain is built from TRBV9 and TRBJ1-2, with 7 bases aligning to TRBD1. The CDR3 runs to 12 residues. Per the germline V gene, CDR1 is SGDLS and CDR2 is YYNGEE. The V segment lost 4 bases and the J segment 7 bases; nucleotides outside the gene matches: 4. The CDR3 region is CASSRGGSGYTF. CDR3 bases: TGTGCCAGCAGCCGAGGGGGCTCTGGCTACACCTTC.

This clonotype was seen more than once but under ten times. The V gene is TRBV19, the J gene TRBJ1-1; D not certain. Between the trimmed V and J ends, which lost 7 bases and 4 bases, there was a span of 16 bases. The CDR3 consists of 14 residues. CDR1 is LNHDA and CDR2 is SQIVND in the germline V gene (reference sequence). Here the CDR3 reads CASTPWTLGTEAFF. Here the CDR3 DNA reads TGTGCCAGTACCCCTTGGACTTTGGGCACTGAAGCTTTCTTT.

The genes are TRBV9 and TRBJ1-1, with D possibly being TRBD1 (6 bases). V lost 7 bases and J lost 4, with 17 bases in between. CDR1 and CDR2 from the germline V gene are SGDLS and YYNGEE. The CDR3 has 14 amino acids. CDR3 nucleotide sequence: TGTGCCAGCCAAGACCCGGGGGCCGGCACTGAAGCTTTCTTT. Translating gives CASQDPGAGTEAFF.

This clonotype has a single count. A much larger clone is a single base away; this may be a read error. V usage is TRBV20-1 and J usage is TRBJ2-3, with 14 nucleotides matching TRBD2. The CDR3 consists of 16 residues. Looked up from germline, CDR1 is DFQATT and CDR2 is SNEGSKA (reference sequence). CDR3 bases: TGCAATGCTAGTCGACTAGCGGGGGGGAACACAGATACGCAGTATTTT. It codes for CNASRLAGGNTDTQYF.

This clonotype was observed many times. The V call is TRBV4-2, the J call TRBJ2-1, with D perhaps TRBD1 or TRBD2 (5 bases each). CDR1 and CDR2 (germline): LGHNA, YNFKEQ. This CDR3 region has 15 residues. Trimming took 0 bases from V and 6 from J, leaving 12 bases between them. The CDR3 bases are TGTGCCAGCAGCCAAGATATGGGGGAAGGCAATGAGCAGTTCTTC. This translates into CASSQDMGEGNEQFF.

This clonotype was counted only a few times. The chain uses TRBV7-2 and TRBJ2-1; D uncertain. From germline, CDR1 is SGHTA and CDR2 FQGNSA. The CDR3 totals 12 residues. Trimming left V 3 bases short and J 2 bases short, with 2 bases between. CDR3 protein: CASSFPYNEQFF. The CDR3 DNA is TGTGCCAGCAGCTTTCCCTACAATGAGCAGTTCTTC. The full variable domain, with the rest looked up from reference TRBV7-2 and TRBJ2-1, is GAGVSQSPSNKVTEKGKDVELRCDPISGHTALYWYRQSLGQGLEFLIYFQGNSAPDKSGLPSDRFSAERTGGSVSTLTIQRTQQEDSAVYLCASSFPYNEQFFGPGTRLTVL.

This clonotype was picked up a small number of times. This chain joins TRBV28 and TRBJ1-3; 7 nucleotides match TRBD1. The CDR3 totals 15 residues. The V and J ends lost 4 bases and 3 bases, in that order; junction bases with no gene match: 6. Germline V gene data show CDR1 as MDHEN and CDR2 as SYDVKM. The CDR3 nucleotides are TGTGCCAGCAGTTATGCAGGGGGTTTTGGAAACACCATATATTTT. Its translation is CASSYAGGFGNTIYF.

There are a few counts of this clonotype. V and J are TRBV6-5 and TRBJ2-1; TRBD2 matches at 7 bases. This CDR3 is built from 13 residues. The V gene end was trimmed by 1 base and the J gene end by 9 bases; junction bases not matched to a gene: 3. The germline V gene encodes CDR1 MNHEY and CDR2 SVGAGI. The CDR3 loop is CASSYFQRGEQFF. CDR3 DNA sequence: TGTGCCAGCAGTTACTTTCAGCGGGGTGAGCAGTTCTTC.

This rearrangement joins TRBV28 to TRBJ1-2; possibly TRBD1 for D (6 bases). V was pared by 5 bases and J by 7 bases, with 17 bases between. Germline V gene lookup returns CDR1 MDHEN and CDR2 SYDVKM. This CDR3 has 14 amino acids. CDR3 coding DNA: TGTGCCAGCAGTGACCAACAGGGAAGTATTGGCTACACCTTC. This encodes CASSDQQGSIGYTF.